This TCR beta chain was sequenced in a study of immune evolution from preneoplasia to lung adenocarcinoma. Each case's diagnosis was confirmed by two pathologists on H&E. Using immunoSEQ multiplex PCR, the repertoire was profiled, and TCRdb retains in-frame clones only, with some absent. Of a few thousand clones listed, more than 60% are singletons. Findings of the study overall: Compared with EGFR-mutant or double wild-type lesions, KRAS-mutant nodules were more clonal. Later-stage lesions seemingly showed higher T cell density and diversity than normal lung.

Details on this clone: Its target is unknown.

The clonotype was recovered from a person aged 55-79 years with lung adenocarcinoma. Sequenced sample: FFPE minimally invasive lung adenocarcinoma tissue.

The CDR3 spells CASSRTVQETQYF. The DNA of the CDR3 is TGTGCCAGCAGTCGGACGGTCCAAGAGACCCAGTACTTC. The rearrangement uses TRBV6-5 and TRBJ2-5, with D hard to call. This CDR3 has 13 amino acids. Between the trimmed V and J ends, which lost 5 bases and 1 base, there was a span of 8 bases. The germline V gene has CDR1 MNHEY and CDR2 SVGAGI.